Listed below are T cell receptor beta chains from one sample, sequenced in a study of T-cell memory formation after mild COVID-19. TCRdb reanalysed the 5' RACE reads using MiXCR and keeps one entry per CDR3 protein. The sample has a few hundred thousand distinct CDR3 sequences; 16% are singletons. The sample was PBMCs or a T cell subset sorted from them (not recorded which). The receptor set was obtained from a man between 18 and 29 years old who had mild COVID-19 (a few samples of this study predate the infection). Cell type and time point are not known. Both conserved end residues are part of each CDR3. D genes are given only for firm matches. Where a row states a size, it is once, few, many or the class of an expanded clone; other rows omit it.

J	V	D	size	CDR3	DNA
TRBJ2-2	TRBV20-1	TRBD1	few	CSATDRADGELFF	TGCAGTGCCACGGACAGGGCGGACGGGGAGCTGTTTTTT
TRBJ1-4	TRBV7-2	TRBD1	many	CASGRQGAANEKLFF	TGTGCCAGCGGTCGACAGGGGGCGGCTAATGAAAAACTGTTTTTT
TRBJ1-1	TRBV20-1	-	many	CSASDRNTEAFF	TGCAGTGCTAGTGACAGGAACACTGAAGCTTTCTTT
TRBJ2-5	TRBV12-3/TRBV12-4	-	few	CASRGTGLETQYF	TGTGCCAGCAGGGGTACAGGGCTTGAGACCCAGTACTTC
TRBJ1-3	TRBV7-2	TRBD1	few	CASRTGSYGNTIYF	TGTGCCAGCAGGACAGGGAGTTATGGAAACACCATATATTTT
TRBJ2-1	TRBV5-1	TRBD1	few	CASSARTGSYNEQFF	TGCGCCAGCAGCGCGAGGACAGGGTCCTACAATGAGCAGTTCTTC
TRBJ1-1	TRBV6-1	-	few	CASRRMDGVGTEAFF	TGTGCCAGCAGAAGAATGGATGGGGTAGGCACTGAAGCTTTCTTT
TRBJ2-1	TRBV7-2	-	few	CASSLAARNEQFF	TGTGCCAGCAGCTTAGCGGCTCGCAATGAGCAGTTCTTC
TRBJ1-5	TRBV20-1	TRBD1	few	CSASTGGHQPQHF	TGCAGTGCTAGTACAGGGGGCCATCAGCCCCAGCATTTT
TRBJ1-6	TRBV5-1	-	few	CASSPFDPENPPLHF	TGCGCCAGCAGCCCCTTTGACCCTGAGAATCCACCCCTCCACTTT
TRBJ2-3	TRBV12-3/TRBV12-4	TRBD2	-	CASKIAGASTDTQYF	TGTGCCAGCAAGATAGCGGGAGCTAGCACAGATACGCAGTATTTT
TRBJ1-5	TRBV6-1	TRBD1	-	CASSVDRDGNQPQHF	TGTGCCAGCAGCGTCGACAGGGACGGCAATCAGCCCCAGCATTTT
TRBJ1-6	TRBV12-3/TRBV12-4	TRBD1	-	CASSFQGGGNSPLHF	TGTGCCAGCAGTTTTCAGGGAGGGGGCAATTCACCCCTCCACTTT
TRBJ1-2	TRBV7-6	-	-	CASSRQSGGLNYGYTF	TGTGCCAGCAGCCGACAATCGGGGGGACTTAACTATGGCTACACCTTC
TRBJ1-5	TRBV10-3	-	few	CAISESPGQVGNQPQHF	TGTGCCATCAGTGAGTCACCGGGGCAGGTGGGCAATCAGCCCCAGCATTTT
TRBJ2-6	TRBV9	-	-	CASSVDQAGANVLTF	TGTGCCAGCAGCGTTGATCAGGCTGGGGCCAACGTCCTGACTTTC
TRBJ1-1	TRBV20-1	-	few	CSAAGDTEAFF	TGCAGTGCTGCGGGGGACACTGAAGCTTTCTTT
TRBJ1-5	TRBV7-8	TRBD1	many	CASSPGTGANQPQHF	TGTGCCAGCAGCCCAGGGACAGGGGCCAATCAGCCCCAGCATTTT
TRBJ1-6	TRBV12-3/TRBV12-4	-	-	CASSLTTNSPLHF	TGTGCCAGCAGTTTAACCACCAATTCACCCCTCCACTTT
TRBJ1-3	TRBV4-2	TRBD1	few	CASSPGTVAGNTIYF	TGTGCCAGCAGCCCTGGGACAGTAGCTGGAAACACCATATATTTT
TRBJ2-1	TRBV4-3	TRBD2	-	CASSQELTRASGVYNEQFF	TGCGCCAGCAGCCAAGAGCTGACTCGGGCTAGCGGGGTATACAATGAGCAGTTCTTC
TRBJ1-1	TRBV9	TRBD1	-	CASNLQGEAEAFF	TGTGCCAGCAATTTACAGGGGGAGGCTGAAGCTTTCTTT
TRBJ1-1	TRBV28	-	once	CASSEGVSRRAFF	TGTGCCAGCAGTGAAGGAGTCTCCCGGCGGGCTTTCTTT
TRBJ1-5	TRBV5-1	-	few	CASSPSQRYSNQPQHF	TGCGCCAGCAGCCCATCTCAGCGATATAGCAATCAGCCCCAGCATTTT
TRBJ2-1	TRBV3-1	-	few	CASSQSGGGSWNEQFF	TGTGCCAGCAGCCAATCGGGCGGGGGCTCTTGGAATGAGCAGTTCTTC
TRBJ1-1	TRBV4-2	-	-	CASSQARGTTEAFF	TGTGCCAGCAGCCAAGCCAGGGGAACTACTGAAGCTTTCTTT
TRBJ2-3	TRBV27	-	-	CASSSNIGGAEAQYF	TGTGCCAGCAGTTCGAATATAGGGGGGGCCGAGGCGCAGTATTTT
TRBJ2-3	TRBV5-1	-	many	CASSRLDRGDTQYF	TGCGCCAGCAGCCGGCTAGACCGGGGCGATACGCAGTATTTT
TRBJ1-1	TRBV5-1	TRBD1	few	CASSATGAVTEAFF	TGCGCCAGCAGCGCCACAGGGGCGGTCACTGAAGCTTTCTTT
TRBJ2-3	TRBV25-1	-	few	CASSGTRSTDTQYF	TGTGCCAGCAGTGGCACCAGGAGCACAGATACGCAGTATTTT
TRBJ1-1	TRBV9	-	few	CASSVAIQFTEAFF	TGTGCCAGCAGCGTAGCCATCCAGTTCACTGAAGCTTTCTTT
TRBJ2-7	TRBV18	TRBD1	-	CASSPGQESHEQYF	TGTGCCAGCTCACCCGGACAGGAGTCCCACGAGCAGTACTTC
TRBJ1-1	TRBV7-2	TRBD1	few	CASSADRGLFVSEAFF	TGTGCCAGCAGCGCAGACAGGGGGCTGTTCGTGTCTGAAGCTTTCTTT
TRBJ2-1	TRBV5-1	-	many	CASSFLADAYNEQFF	TGCGCCAGCAGCTTTTTGGCGGATGCGTACAATGAGCAGTTCTTC
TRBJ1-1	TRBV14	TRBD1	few	CASSHWTGRMSPRRNTEAFF	TGTGCCAGCAGCCATTGGACAGGGAGGATGAGTCCGAGAAGGAACACTGAAGCTTTCTTT
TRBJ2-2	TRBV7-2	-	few	CASSLYGGELFF	TGTGCCAGCAGCTTATATGGCGGGGAGCTGTTTTTT
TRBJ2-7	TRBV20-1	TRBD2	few	CSARNLLAGGRIEQYF	TGCAGTGCTAGAAATCTCCTAGCGGGGGGACGGATAGAACAGTACTTC
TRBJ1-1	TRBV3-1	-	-	CASSQLYANTEAFF	TGTGCCAGCAGCCAGTTGTACGCGAACACTGAAGCTTTCTTT
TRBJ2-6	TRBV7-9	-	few	CASTGPGHTYSGANVLTF	TGTGCCAGCACCGGCCCGGGACACACCTACTCTGGGGCCAACGTCCTGACTTTC
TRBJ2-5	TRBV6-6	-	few	CASSLRQTPLETQYF	TGTGCCAGCAGTCTACGACAGACCCCCCTGGAGACCCAGTACTTC
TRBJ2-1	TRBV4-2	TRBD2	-	CASSQETSGLAYNEQFF	TGTGCCAGCAGCCAAGAAACTAGCGGACTAGCTTACAATGAGCAGTTCTTC
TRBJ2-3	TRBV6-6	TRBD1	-	CASIRQGVDTQYF	TGTGCCAGCATTAGACAGGGGGTAGATACGCAGTATTTT
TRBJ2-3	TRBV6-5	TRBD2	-	CASSYPGGTDTQYF	TGTGCCAGCAGTTACCCGGGGGGAACAGATACGCAGTATTTT
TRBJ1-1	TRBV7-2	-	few	CASSQILTGEAFF	TGTGCCAGCAGCCAAATCTTGACAGGTGAAGCTTTCTTT
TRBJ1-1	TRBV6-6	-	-	CASSPEGMNTEAFF	TGTGCCAGCAGTCCGGAGGGAATGAACACTGAAGCTTTCTTT
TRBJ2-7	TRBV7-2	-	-	CASSLGHQNEQYF	TGTGCCAGCAGCTTGGGACATCAGAACGAGCAGTACTTC
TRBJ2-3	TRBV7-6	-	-	CASSQGLTIARTDTQYF	TGTGCCAGCAGCCAGGGACTTACAATTGCCCGGACAGATACGCAGTATTTT
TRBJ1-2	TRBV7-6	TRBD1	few	CASSSSGTGGTSYTF	TGTGCCAGCAGCTCATCCGGGACAGGGGGCACGAGCTACACCTTC
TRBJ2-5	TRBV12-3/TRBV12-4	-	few	CASSFGDRFQETQYF	TGTGCCAGCAGTTTCGGTGACCGCTTCCAAGAGACCCAGTACTTC
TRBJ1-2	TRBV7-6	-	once	CASSLSPGPVYGYTF	TGTGCCAGCAGCTTATCCCCAGGGCCGGTCTATGGCTACACCTTC